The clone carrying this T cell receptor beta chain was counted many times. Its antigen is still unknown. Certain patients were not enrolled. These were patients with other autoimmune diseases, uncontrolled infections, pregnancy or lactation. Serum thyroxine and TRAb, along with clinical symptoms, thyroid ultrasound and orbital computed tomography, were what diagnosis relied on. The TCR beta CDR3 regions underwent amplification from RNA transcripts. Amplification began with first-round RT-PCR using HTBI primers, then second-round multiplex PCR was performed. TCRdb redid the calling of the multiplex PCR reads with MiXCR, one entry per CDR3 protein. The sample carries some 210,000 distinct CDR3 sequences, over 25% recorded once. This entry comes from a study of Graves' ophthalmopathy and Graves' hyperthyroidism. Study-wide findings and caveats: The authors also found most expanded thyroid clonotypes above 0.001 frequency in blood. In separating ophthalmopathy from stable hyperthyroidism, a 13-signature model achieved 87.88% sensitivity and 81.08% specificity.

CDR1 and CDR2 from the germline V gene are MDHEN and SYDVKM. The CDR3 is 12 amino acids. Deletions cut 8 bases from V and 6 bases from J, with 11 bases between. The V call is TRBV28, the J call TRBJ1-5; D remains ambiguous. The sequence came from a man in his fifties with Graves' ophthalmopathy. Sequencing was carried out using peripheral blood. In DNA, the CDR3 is TGTGCCAGCTTAGAAGTTGGTCAGCCCCAGCATTTT. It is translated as CASLEVGQPQHF.